These 25 T cell receptor beta chains were all obtained from the same sample, sequenced in a study of blood T cell repertoires in COVID-19. TCRdb's table, derived via immunoSEQ multiplex PCR, lists solely in-frame clones and lacks some. Of about 280,000 clones in the sample, 85% were seen once. Sequenced input: peripheral blood. The receptors here all came from a man in his forties or fifties with active or convalescent COVID-19.

This clone occurred many times. V usage is TRBV7-2 and J usage is TRBJ1-1; D may be TRBD1 (5 bases). CDR1 and CDR2 from the germline V gene are SGHTA and FQGNSA. The CDR3 has 12 residues. V lost 0 bases and J lost 10, with 9 bases in between. As DNA, the CDR3 is TGTGCCAGCAGCTTAGCGCCGGGGGGAGCTTTCTTT. Protein product: CASSLAPGGAFF.

The rearrangement links TRBV6-2 or TRBV6-3 to TRBJ1-3; no clear D gene. Germline CDR1 MNHEY, CDR2 SVGEGT. Trimming pared 5 bases from V and 0 bases from J, leaving 20 bases between. The CDR3 runs 18 residues. The CDR3 is CASSPWVAGPSSGNTIYF. For the CDR3, the DNA is TGTGCCAGCAGTCCCTGGGTGGCAGGCCCGAGCTCTGGAAACACCATATATTTT.

V is TRBV16 and J is TRBJ1-4; D call uncertain. V lost 5 bases and J lost 3, with 16 bases in between. Germline V lookup: CDR1 KGHSY, CDR2 FQNENV. The CDR3 contains 16 residues. CDR3 protein: CASSSPFGVANEKLFF. CDR3 nucleotides: TGTGCCAGCAGCTCCCCTTTCGGGGTTGCTAATGAAAAACTGTTTTTT.

The chain links TRBV7-9 to TRBJ2-7, with 8 positions matching TRBD2. There are 14 residues in the CDR3. V lost 4 bases, J lost 3 bases, and 5 bases stayed unmatched. CDR1 SEHNR and CDR2 FQNEAQ come from the germline V gene (reference sequence). The CDR3 DNA follows: TGTGCCAGCAGCTCTATCCGGGGGGGCTACGAGCAGTACTTC. Its translation: CASSSIRGGYEQYF.

The CDR3 DNA follows: TGTGCCAGTAGTACCCTGCCAGGAGGGGTCTCTGGAAACACCATATATTTT. Translating it yields CASSTLPGGVSGNTIYF. This rearrangement joins TRBV19 to TRBJ1-3; tentative D call: TRBD1 (5 bases). Trimming stripped 4 bases from V and 0 bases from J, with 16 bases between. Germline CDR1 reads LNHDA; CDR2 reads SQIVND (reference sequence). The CDR3 sequence is 17 residues long. The full variable domain, its missing parts supplied by reference TRBV19 and TRBJ1-3, is DGGITQSPKYLFRKEGQNVTLSCEQNLNHDAMYWYRQDPGQGLRLIYYSQIVNDFQKGDIAEGYSVSREKKESFPLTVTSAQKNPTAFYLCASSTLPGGVSGNTIYFGEGSWLTVV.

V is TRBV19 and J is TRBJ2-1; the match to TRBD2 covers 7 bases. The germline gives CDR1 LNHDA, CDR2 SQIVND (reference sequence). The CDR3 runs to 14 residues. J lost 4 bases, V lost 8 bases, and 8 bases had no gene match. CDR3 in DNA: TGTGCCAGTCGAAGCGGGATCTCGTACAATGAGCAGTTCTTC. This encodes CASRSGISYNEQFF.

In its sample, this clone was seen once. This sequence joins TRBV30 and TRBJ2-1; D possibly corresponds to TRBD1 (5 bases). V was clipped by 3 bases and J by 3 bases, with 9 bases between them. In germline, CDR1 is GTSNPN, CDR2 SVGIG (reference sequence). This CDR3 has 13 amino acids. The CDR3 DNA reads TGTGCCTGGAGGGCCGACAGCTACAATGAGCAGTTCTTC. Translated, it gives CAWRADSYNEQFF.

The chain uses TRBV2 and TRBJ2-3, with 8 bases aligning to TRBD2. With V trimmed by 6 bases and J by 2 bases, 7 bases remained unmatched. This CDR3 is built from 15 residues. The germline CDR1 and CDR2 sequences are SNHLY and FYNNEI. This CDR3 reads CASRTSGGSTDTQYF. The CDR3, as DNA: TGTGCCAGCAGGACGAGCGGGGGCTCCACAGATACGCAGTATTTT.

This chain links TRBV7-2 with TRBJ2-1; 8 nucleotides agree with TRBD1. CDR1 and CDR2 from the germline V gene are SGHTA and FQGNSA. The V segment lost 1 base and the J segment 8 bases; nucleotides outside the gene matches: 13. The length of the CDR3 is 17 residues. The DNA of the CDR3 is TGTGCCAGCAGCTTAGTAGACAGGGGTTCCGATGGCGATGAGCAGTTCTTC. Translating gives CASSLVDRGSDGDEQFF.

The chain links TRBV6-5 to TRBJ2-2, with D maybe TRBD2 (5 bases). V was pared by 0 bases and J by 6 bases, with 14 bases between. The CDR3 covers 16 residues. Germline CDR1 reads MNHEY; CDR2 reads SVGAGI. Here the CDR3 reads CASSYSPRGVAGELFF. In DNA form, the CDR3 reads TGTGCCAGCAGTTACTCCCCTCGGGGAGTCGCCGGGGAGCTGTTTTTT.

J is TRBJ2-5 and V is TRBV3-1 (or the pseudogene TRBV3-2); a possible D gene is TRBD2 (5 bases). In germline, CDR1 is LGHDT, CDR2 YNNKEL (reference sequence). CDR3 size: 13 residues. Deletions cut 1 base from V and 6 bases from J, with 9 bases between. The CDR3 here is CASSQGETQTQYF. The CDR3 region has the DNA TGTGCCAGCAGCCAAGGGGAGACCCAGACCCAGTACTTC.

The chain links TRBV11-2 to TRBJ2-7, with 8 bases lining up with TRBD1. The CDR3 extends over 15 amino acids. J was trimmed by 3 bases and V by 2 bases; bases with no gene match: 6. Germline V gene data show CDR1 as SGHAT and CDR2 as FQNNGV. The CDR3, as DNA: TGTGCCAGCAGCTTACTTGGACAGGGTTTCTACGAGCAGTACTTC. Its protein is CASSLLGQGFYEQYF.

The J gene is TRBJ1-1, the V gene TRBV20-1, with D perhaps matching TRBD1 (6 bases). V was cut by 3 bases and J by 1 base, with 12 bases left in between. This CDR3 has 14 amino acids. Per the germline V gene, CDR1 is DFQATT and CDR2 is SNEGSKA (reference sequence). The CDR3 reads CSASAPQGNTEAFF. The CDR3 DNA is TGCAGTGCTAGTGCCCCACAGGGGAACACTGAAGCTTTCTTT.

The genes are TRBV24-1 and TRBJ2-5; 7 bases match TRBD2. With 4 bases clipped from V and 4 bases from J, the junction kept 8 bases outside the gene matches. The germline V gene has CDR1 KGHDR and CDR2 SFDVKD. The CDR3 covers 15 residues. CDR3 protein: CATSDPSTGGETQYF. CDR3 nucleotides: TGTGCCACCAGTGACCCATCTACGGGGGGAGAGACCCAGTACTTC.

V and J are TRBV2 and TRBJ2-7; TRBD1 matches at 9 bases. Trimming at V came to 4 bases and at J to 0 bases, leaving 4 bases not matched to a gene. This CDR3 comprises 15 residues. Germline V gives CDR1 SNHLY, CDR2 FYNNEI. In nucleotides, the CDR3 is TGTGCCAGCAGTGTGACAGGGGGGGCCTCCTACGAGCAGTACTTC. Its protein product is CASSVTGGASYEQYF.

The rearrangement uses TRBV27 and TRBJ2-1, with 10 nucleotides matching TRBD1. Trimming cost V 7 bases and J 6 bases; bases outside gene matches: 9. CDR3 length: 15 amino acids. Germline CDR1 is MNHEY and CDR2 is SMNVEV (reference sequence). In DNA, the CDR3 is TGTGCCAGCAACTCGGACAGGGGGGCCCCCAATGAGCAGTTCTTC. It codes for CASNSDRGAPNEQFF.

This clone was observed a few times. The V call is TRBV5-1, the J call TRBJ2-5; tentatively, D is TRBD2 (5 bases). CDR3 length: 16 amino acids. Germline-derived CDR1 and CDR2 are SGHRS and YFSETQ. The V and J ends lost 4 bases and 4 bases respectively, with 20 bases between them. CDR3 region: CASSPGTPSSGETQYF. The DNA for the CDR3 is TGCGCCAGCAGCCCGGGTACGCCTTCGAGCGGAGAGACCCAGTACTTC.

V is TRBV5-1 and J is TRBJ2-1; 10 nucleotides align to TRBD2. V lost 0 bases and J lost 10; bases outside the gene matches: 10. The CDR3 spans 16 residues. Per germline, CDR1 SGHRS and CDR2 YFSETQ. CDR3 nucleotides: TGCGCCAGCAGCTTGGCATTAGCGGGAGGATTGAACGAGCAGTTCTTC. Its translation is CASSLALAGGLNEQFF.

The rearrangement joins TRBV7-9 to TRBJ2-2; weak D call: TRBD1 (6 bases). Trimming stripped 5 bases from V and 4 bases from J, with 17 bases between. The germline V gene encodes CDR1 SEHNR and CDR2 FQNEAQ (reference sequence). The length of the CDR3 is 16 residues. CDR3 region: CASSQTPDRLTGELFF. CDR3 nucleotide sequence: TGTGCCAGCAGCCAGACCCCGGACAGACTCACCGGGGAGCTGTTTTTT.

This chain joins TRBV10-3 and TRBJ2-5, with a tentative D call TRBD2 (6 bases). Germline V gene data show CDR1 as ENHRY and CDR2 as SYGVKD. The CDR3 totals 14 residues. Trimming removed 3 bases at V and 5 bases at J, with 13 bases between. CDR3 amino acids: CAISDTGRSETQYF. Here the CDR3 DNA reads TGTGCCATCAGTGACACCGGGAGATCGGAGACCCAGTACTTC.

In this sample, this clone turned up once. V and J are TRBV5-1 and TRBJ2-7; TRBD2 aligns across 7 bases. The CDR3 length is 15 residues. Germline V gene data show CDR1 as SGHRS and CDR2 as YFSETQ. V trimming: 0 bases; J trimming: 1 base; junction bases outside the gene matches: 4. CDR3 protein: CASSLVGGGSYEQYF. CDR3 bases: TGCGCCAGCAGCTTGGTTGGGGGAGGGTCCTACGAGCAGTACTTC.

The rearrangement links TRBV28 to TRBJ1-3, with D perhaps TRBD1 (5 bases). V was clipped by 8 bases and J by 5 bases, with 13 bases between them. Looked up from germline, CDR1 is MDHEN and CDR2 is SYDVKM. CDR3 length equals 13 residues. The CDR3 spells CASGGADRNTIYF. CDR3 nucleotide sequence: TGTGCCAGCGGCGGGGCCGATAGAAACACCATATATTTT.

The J gene is TRBJ2-1, the V gene TRBV5-1; D is uncertain. Germline V gives CDR1 SGHRS, CDR2 YFSETQ. The CDR3 length is 12 residues. The ends were cut back, 1 base at V and 6 bases at J, with 5 bases in the middle. CDR3 in amino acids: CASSLYGNEQFF. CDR3 nucleotide sequence: TGCGCCAGCAGCTTGTACGGCAATGAGCAGTTCTTC.

The CDR3 sequence is CAWAHSTRTDTQYF. CDR3 in DNA: TGTGCCTGGGCGCACAGTACACGCACAGATACGCAGTATTTT. The chain is built from TRBV30 and TRBJ2-3; D remains unclear. V was pared by 5 bases and J by 1 base, with 13 bases between. The CDR3 is made up of 14 amino acids. Germline V gene lookup returns CDR1 GTSNPN and CDR2 SVGIG (reference sequence).

The chain is built from TRBV15 and TRBJ2-7; 8 nucleotides align to TRBD1. This CDR3 region has 15 residues. The V and J ends lost 5 bases and 4 bases, in that order; junction bases with no gene match: 10. Germline loops: CDR1 LNHNV, CDR2 YYDKDF (reference sequence). The CDR3 nucleotides read TGTGCCACCAGCCTCGAGGACAGGGCAACGTACGAGCAGTACTTC. It encodes CATSLEDRATYEQYF.